A selection of T cell receptor beta chains follows, all from one sample in a study of cytomegalovirus exposure and HLA in healthy donors. The protocol was immunoSEQ multiplex PCR, while the TCRdb copy is restricted to in-frame clones and leaves out a portion. The sample has 180,000 or so clones, about four fifths seen once. Sequenced input: PBMCs. These TCRs come from a boy younger than 10 in good health and CMV-seronegative. The CDR3 runs from the conserved cysteine through the conserved F or W. The order of the fields is J gene, D gene, V gene, clone size, CDR3 protein, CDR3 DNA. D genes are given only for firm matches. The listing skips clone size in some rows; elsewhere it reads once, few, many or a size class.

j_gene: TRBJ2-7
d_gene: .
v_gene: TRBV6-1
abundance: .
CDR3aa: CASSEGGAYEQYF
CDR3nt: TGTGCCAGCAGTGAAGGGGGCGCCTACGAGCAGTACTTC

j_gene: TRBJ1-6
d_gene: TRBD1
v_gene: TRBV6-1
abundance: few
CDR3aa: CASSTTGTGTSPLHF
CDR3nt: TGTGCCAGCAGTACAACCGGGACAGGGACCTCACCCCTCCACTTT

j_gene: TRBJ2-5
d_gene: TRBD1
v_gene: TRBV7-3
abundance: .
CDR3aa: CASSLTGDRALQETQYF
CDR3nt: TGTGCCAGCAGCTTAACCGGAGACAGGGCCCTTCAAGAGACCCAGTACTTC

j_gene: TRBJ1-1
d_gene: .
v_gene: TRBV18
abundance: .
CDR3aa: CASSPPRNTEAFF
CDR3nt: TGTGCCAGCTCACCACCCAGGAACACTGAAGCTTTCTTT

j_gene: TRBJ2-7
d_gene: .
v_gene: TRBV5-6
abundance: .
CDR3aa: CASSLAGTYEQYF
CDR3nt: TGTGCCAGCAGCTTGGCGGGGACATACGAGCAGTACTTC

j_gene: TRBJ2-1
d_gene: .
v_gene: TRBV13
abundance: .
CDR3aa: CASSLLAKDEQFF
CDR3nt: TGTGCCAGCAGCTTACTAGCGAAGGATGAGCAGTTCTTC

j_gene: TRBJ2-1
d_gene: .
v_gene: TRBV4-3
abundance: .
CDR3aa: CASSQAWQGYNEQFF
CDR3nt: TGCGCCAGCAGCCAAGCATGGCAGGGTTACAATGAGCAGTTCTTC

j_gene: TRBJ1-6
d_gene: .
v_gene: TRBV14
abundance: .
CDR3aa: CASSQDGGSYNSPLHF
CDR3nt: TGTGCCAGCAGCCAAGACGGGGGCTCCTATAATTCACCCCTCCACTTT

j_gene: TRBJ1-4
d_gene: .
v_gene: TRBV7-9
abundance: .
CDR3aa: CASSPHPTGEKLFF
CDR3nt: TGTGCCAGCAGCCCCCATCCAACGGGGGAAAAACTGTTTTTT

j_gene: TRBJ2-3
d_gene: .
v_gene: TRBV5-4
abundance: .
CDR3aa: CASSLDRSPDTQYF
CDR3nt: TGTGCCAGCAGCTTGGATAGATCCCCAGATACGCAGTATTTT

j_gene: TRBJ1-6
d_gene: TRBD1
v_gene: TRBV28
abundance: .
CDR3aa: CASSLGTGFLNLHF
CDR3nt: TGTGCCAGCAGTTTGGGGACAGGGTTTCTTAACCTCCACTTT

j_gene: TRBJ1-4
d_gene: TRBD1
v_gene: TRBV28
abundance: .
CDR3aa: CASSLTGGTGPSTNEKLFF
CDR3nt: TGTGCCAGCAGCCTCACAGGGGGGACAGGGCCATCAACTAATGAAAAACTGTTTTTT

j_gene: TRBJ1-2
d_gene: .
v_gene: TRBV5-4
abundance: few
CDR3aa: CASSSSGGGYGYTF
CDR3nt: TGTGCCAGCAGCTCTAGCGGGGGTGGCTATGGCTACACCTTC

j_gene: TRBJ2-3
d_gene: TRBD2
v_gene: TRBV6-5
abundance: .
CDR3aa: CASTTKRGGVDTQYF
CDR3nt: TGTGCCAGCACAACCAAGCGGGGGGGAGTCGATACGCAGTATTTT

j_gene: TRBJ2-3
d_gene: .
v_gene: TRBV7-2
abundance: .
CDR3aa: CASSLEAVTGIRSDTQYF
CDR3nt: TGTGCCAGCAGCTTAGAAGCGGTTACAGGGATCAGGTCAGATACGCAGTATTTT

j_gene: TRBJ2-3
d_gene: .
v_gene: TRBV19
abundance: .
CDR3aa: CVSSIMGHSTDTQYF
CDR3nt: TGTGTCAGTAGTATAATGGGACATAGCACAGATACGCAGTATTTT

j_gene: TRBJ2-3
d_gene: TRBD2
v_gene: TRBV2
abundance: .
CDR3aa: CASSVVRGSTDTQYF
CDR3nt: TGTGCCAGCAGTGTGGTGCGGGGGAGCACAGATACGCAGTATTTT

j_gene: TRBJ1-1
d_gene: .
v_gene: TRBV7-9
abundance: .
CDR3aa: CASSLSGQSLISFF
CDR3nt: TGTGCCAGCAGCTTAAGCGGGCAGTCCCTGATATCTTTCTTT

j_gene: TRBJ1-4
d_gene: .
v_gene: TRBV7-6
abundance: .
CDR3aa: CASSPRVGADEKLFF
CDR3nt: TGTGCCAGCAGCCCGCGCGTGGGGGCGGATGAAAAACTGTTTTTT

j_gene: TRBJ1-3
d_gene: TRBD1
v_gene: TRBV11-2
abundance: once
CDR3aa: CASSWRQGQKSGNTIYF
CDR3nt: TGTGCCAGCAGCTGGCGACAGGGACAAAAATCTGGAAACACCATATATTTT